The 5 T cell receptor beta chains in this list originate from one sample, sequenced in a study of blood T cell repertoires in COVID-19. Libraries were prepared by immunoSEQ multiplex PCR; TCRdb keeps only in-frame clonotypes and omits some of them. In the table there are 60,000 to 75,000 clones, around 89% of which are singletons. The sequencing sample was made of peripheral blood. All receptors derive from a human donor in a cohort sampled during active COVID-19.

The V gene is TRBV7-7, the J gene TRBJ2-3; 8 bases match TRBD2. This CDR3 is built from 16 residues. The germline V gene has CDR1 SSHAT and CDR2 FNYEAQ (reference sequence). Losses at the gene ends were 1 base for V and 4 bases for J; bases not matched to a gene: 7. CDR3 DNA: TGTGCCAGCAGCTTAGGGGGACTAGGGGAAGCAGATACGCAGTATTTT. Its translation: CASSLGGLGEADTQYF.

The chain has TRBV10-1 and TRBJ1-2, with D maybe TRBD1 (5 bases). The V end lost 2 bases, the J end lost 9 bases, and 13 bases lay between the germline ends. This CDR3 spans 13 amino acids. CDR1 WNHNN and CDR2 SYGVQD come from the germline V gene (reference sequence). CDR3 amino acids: CASSEIQGGSYTF. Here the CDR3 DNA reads TGCGCCAGCAGTGAGATCCAGGGTGGGAGCTACACCTTC.

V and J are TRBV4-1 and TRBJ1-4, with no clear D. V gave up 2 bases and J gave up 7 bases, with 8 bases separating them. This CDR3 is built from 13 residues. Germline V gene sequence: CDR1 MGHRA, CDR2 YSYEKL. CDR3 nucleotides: TGCGCCAGCAGCCAACTTTCAGGTGAAAAACTGTTTTTT. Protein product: CASSQLSGEKLFF.

The CDR3 protein is CASFDSPEDYGYTF. DNA for the CDR3: TGTGCCAGCTTTGACAGTCCCGAAGACTATGGCTACACCTTC. The chain links TRBV28 to TRBJ1-2; tentative D call: TRBD1 (5 bases). Trimming left V 8 bases short and J 3 bases short, with 16 bases between. This CDR3 contains 14 residues. Germline V gene data show CDR1 as MDHEN and CDR2 as SYDVKM.

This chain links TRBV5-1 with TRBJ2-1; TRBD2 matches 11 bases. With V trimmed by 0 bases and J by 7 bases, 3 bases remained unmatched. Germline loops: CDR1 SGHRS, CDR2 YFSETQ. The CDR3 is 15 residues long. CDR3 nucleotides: TGCGCCAGCAGCTTGGCGACTAGCGGGATTAATGAGCAGTTCTTC. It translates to CASSLATSGINEQFF.